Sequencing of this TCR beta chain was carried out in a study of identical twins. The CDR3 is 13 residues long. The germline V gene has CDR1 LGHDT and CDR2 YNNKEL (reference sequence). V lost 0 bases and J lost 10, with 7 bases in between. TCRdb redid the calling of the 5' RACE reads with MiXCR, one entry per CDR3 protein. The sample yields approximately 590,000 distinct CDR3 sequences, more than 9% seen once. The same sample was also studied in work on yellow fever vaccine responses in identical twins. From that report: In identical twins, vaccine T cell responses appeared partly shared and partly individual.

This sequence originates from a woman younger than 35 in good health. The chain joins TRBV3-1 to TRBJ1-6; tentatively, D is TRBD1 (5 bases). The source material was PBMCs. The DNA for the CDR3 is TGTGCCAGCAGCCAAGATCAGGGCTCACCCCTCCACTTT. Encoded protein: CASSQDQGSPLHF.